A single sample is the source of the 18 T cell receptor beta chains below, sequenced in a study of neurological immune-mediated disorders. TCRdb redid the calling of the 5' RACE reads with MiXCR, one entry per CDR3 protein. Among 55,000 to 65,000 distinct CDR3 sequences listed, about 4% were seen once. The material sequenced was PBMCs. Receptor source: a woman aged 50 to 60 with multiple sclerosis.

Many counts were recorded for this clonotype. The J gene is TRBJ2-7, the V gene TRBV4-3; D is perhaps TRBD2 (5 bases). The V gene's germline CDR1 is LGHNA and CDR2 YSLEER. The CDR3 length is 16 residues. V was pared by 0 bases and J by 1 base, with 13 bases between. The CDR3 spells CASSQESGPYSYEQYF. In DNA form, the CDR3 reads TGCGCCAGCAGCCAAGAAAGCGGACCCTATTCCTACGAGCAGTACTTC.

This clonotype was detected ten times or more. The chain employs TRBV5-1 and TRBJ1-1, with unresolved D. The CDR3 sequence is 12 residues long. V lost 1 base and J lost 8, with 9 bases in between. Germline assignment: CDR1 SGHRS and CDR2 YFSETQ. CDR3 protein: CASSLLGSEAFF. CDR3 sequence (DNA): TGCGCCAGCAGCTTGTTGGGGTCCGAAGCTTTCTTT.

This clonotype showed up many times. This chain uses TRBV5-6 with TRBJ2-2; no firm D call. V shed 2 bases and J shed 6 bases, with 5 bases lying between them. There are 12 residues in the CDR3. CDR1 and CDR2 (germline): SGHDT, YYEEEE. CDR3 DNA: TGTGCCAGCAGCTTTGGCTCCGGGGAGCTGTTTTTT. Amino acids: CASSFGSGELFF.

This clonotype was recorded at least ten times. The J gene is TRBJ2-1, the V gene TRBV4-3; 11 bases fit TRBD2. After removal of 8 bases from V and 8 bases from J, the junction contained 5 bases not matched to a gene. This CDR3 comprises 13 residues. The V gene's germline CDR1 is LGHNA and CDR2 YSLEER. CDR3 residues: CASAPGLADEQFF. In nucleotides, the CDR3 is TGCGCCAGCGCACCGGGACTAGCGGATGAGCAGTTCTTC.

Of note for this clonotype: No conserved phenylalanine or tryptophan is present at the end of the CDR3, so a read error is the likely explanation. The rearrangement links TRBV9 to TRBJ1-6; D is unresolved. Between the trimmed V and J ends, which lost 0 bases and 8 bases, there was a span of 9 bases. Germline CDR1 is SGDLS and CDR2 is YYNGEE. The CDR3 contains 14 residues. CDR3 region: CASSVEIRDSPLHN. CDR3 bases: TGTGCCAGCAGCGTAGAGATTAGAGATTCACCCCTCCACAAT.

This clonotype was seen repeatedly, ten times or more. The chain is built from TRBV5-1 and TRBJ2-3; D not certain. Germline V lookup: CDR1 SGHRS, CDR2 YFSETQ. The CDR3 runs 15 residues. The V and J ends lost 2 bases and 1 base respectively, with 11 bases between them. CDR3 in DNA: TGCGCCAGCAGCTTCTCTAAGACTGGCACAGATACGCAGTATTTT. Its translation: CASSFSKTGTDTQYF.

The rearrangement uses TRBV19 and TRBJ2-5; D remains ambiguous. From germline, CDR1 is LNHDA and CDR2 SQIVND (reference sequence). This CDR3 has 14 amino acids. The V end was cut by 4 bases, the J end by 5 bases, with 14 bases between. The CDR3 sequence is CASSNRFDTETQYF. CDR3 DNA: TGTGCCAGTAGTAACCGATTTGATACGGAGACCCAGTACTTC.

This clonotype was seen many times. CDR3 sequence reads: CASSLGQRNGYTF. The CDR3 DNA is TGTGCCAGCAGTTTAGGACAGAGGAACGGCTACACCTTC. The chain uses TRBV12-3 or TRBV12-4 and TRBJ1-2; D might be TRBD1 (5 bases). This CDR3 spans 13 amino acids. V gave up 1 base and J gave up 8 bases, with 11 bases separating them.

This clonotype was observed many times. CDR3 nucleotide sequence: TGTGCCAGCAGTGAAGCTGGGGCCCTCTATGGCTACACCTTC. It translates to CASSEAGALYGYTF. This chain connects TRBV2 to TRBJ1-2; D might be TRBD1 (5 bases). CDR3 size: 14 residues. Germline values: CDR1 SNHLY, CDR2 FYNNEI. V was trimmed by 0 bases and J by 4 bases, leaving 9 bases between them.

This clonotype was seen at least ten times. The chain has TRBV25-1 and TRBJ2-5, with D perhaps matching TRBD1 or TRBD2 (5 bases each). Germline V gene lookup returns CDR1 MGHDK and CDR2 SYGVNS. Trimming stripped 6 bases from V and 4 bases from J, with 15 bases between. This CDR3 is built from 14 residues. The CDR3 loop reads CASSRLGDRETQYF. The CDR3 DNA reads as TGTGCCAGCAGCCGTTTGGGGGATCGAGAGACCCAGTACTTC. Filled out from reference TRBV25-1 and TRBJ2-5, the complete variable domain reads EADIYQTPRYLVIGTGKKITLECSQTMGHDKMYWYQQDPGMELHLIHYSYGVNSTEKGDLSSESTVSRIRTEHFPLTLESARPSHTSQYLCASSRLGDRETQYFGPGTRLLVL.

In this sample, this clonotype turned up many times. V usage is TRBV24-1 and J usage is TRBJ2-5; the D is unclear. Between the trimmed V and J ends, which lost 1 base and 3 bases, there was a span of 5 bases. This CDR3 spans 13 amino acids. Germline CDR1 is KGHDR and CDR2 is SFDVKD. The CDR3 sequence: CATSDFWKETQYF. In nucleotides, the CDR3 is TGTGCCACCAGTGATTTCTGGAAAGAGACCCAGTACTTC.

Many counts were recorded for this clonotype. CDR3 DNA: TGTGCCAGCAGCCCGCTGACAGGGTCCAACACCGGGGAGCTGTTTTTT. It is translated as CASSPLTGSNTGELFF. The V gene is TRBV5-5, the J gene TRBJ2-2; 7 bases agree with TRBD1. This CDR3 is 16 amino acids long. Germline lookup yields CDR1 SGHKS and CDR2 YYEKEE (reference sequence). V lost 4 bases, J lost 2 bases, and 8 bases stayed unmatched.

This clonotype was seen at least ten times. This chain uses TRBV5-1 with TRBJ2-3, with D possibly being TRBD1 (5 bases). CDR1 SGHRS and CDR2 YFSETQ come from the germline V gene. This CDR3 region has 16 residues. V was cut by 0 bases and J by 0 bases, with 11 bases left in between. In DNA, the CDR3 is TGCGCCAGCAGCTTGGAGGGGCGCTCAAGCACAGATACGCAGTATTTT. This encodes CASSLEGRSSTDTQYF.

As concerns this clonotype: A much larger clone sits a single nucleotide away, making a read error possible. The chain carries TRBV12-3 or TRBV12-4 and TRBJ2-5; a possible D gene is TRBD1 (7 bases). The CDR3 is made up of 13 amino acids. Trimming removed 10 bases at V and 5 bases at J, with 17 bases between. CDR3 residues: CAIREQGEETQYF. Here the CDR3 DNA reads TGTGCCATACGGGAGCAGGGGGAGGAGACCCAGTACTTC.

This clonotype was recorded many times. The chain combines TRBV12-3 or TRBV12-4 with TRBJ1-5, with 7 bases lining up with TRBD1. V trimming: 4 bases; J trimming: 3 bases; junction bases outside the gene matches: 6. This CDR3 comprises 15 residues. CDR3 amino acids: CASSSGQANNQPQHF. As DNA, the CDR3 is TGTGCCAGCAGTTCCGGACAGGCGAACAATCAGCCCCAGCATTTT.

This clonotype has at least ten counts. The junction and the germline gene differ at one end; a read error may be behind it. The V call is TRBV7-9, the J call TRBJ1-2, with D unresolved. Germline CDR1 is SEHNR and CDR2 is FQNEAQ (reference sequence). The length of the CDR3 is 11 residues. CDR3 loop: CASSVAGHSGF. The CDR3 DNA is TGTGCCAGCAGCGTGGCCGGCCACTCCGGCTTC.

There are a few counts of this clonotype. CDR3 loop: CASSPALQGSYEQYF. The CDR3 nucleotides are TGTGCCAGCTCCCCCGCCCTGCAGGGGTCCTACGAGCAGTACTTC. The V gene is TRBV18, the J gene TRBJ2-7; perhaps TRBD1 as D (6 bases). CDR1 is KGHSH, CDR2 LQKENI, per germline. The CDR3 has 15 residues. Deletions cut 6 bases from V and 1 base from J, with 16 bases between.

This clonotype was detected many times. The chain carries TRBV20-1 and TRBJ1-1; 8 bases match TRBD1. CDR1 and CDR2 from the germline V gene are DFQATT and SNEGSKA (reference sequence). Trimming removed 1 base from V and 7 bases from J; junction bases left unmatched: 8. CDR3 length: 14 residues. Written as DNA, the CDR3 is TGCAGTGCTAGAGTTCGGACAGGGAGGTTTGAAGCTTTCTTT. This encodes CSARVRTGRFEAFF.